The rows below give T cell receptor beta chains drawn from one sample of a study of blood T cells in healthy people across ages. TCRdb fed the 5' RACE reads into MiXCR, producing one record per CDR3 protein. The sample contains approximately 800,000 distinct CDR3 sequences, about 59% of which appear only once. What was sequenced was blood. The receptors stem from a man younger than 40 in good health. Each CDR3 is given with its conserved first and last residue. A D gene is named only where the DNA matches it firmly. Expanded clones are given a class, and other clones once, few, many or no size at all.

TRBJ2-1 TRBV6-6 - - TGTGCCAGCAGTTTGCAGCGGATAGATGAGCAGTTCTTC CASSLQRIDEQFF
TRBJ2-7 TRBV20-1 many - TGCAGTGCTAGGCAGCCAGGAGGGACAGTCACCTACGAGCAGTACTTC CSARQPGGTVTYEQYF
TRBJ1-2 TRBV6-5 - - TGTGCCAGCAGCACCCATATAGAACCTAACTATGGCTACACCTTC CASSTHIEPNYGYTF
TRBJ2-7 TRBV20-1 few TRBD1 TGCAGTGCTAGCGATGGACAGGGCTACTCCTACGAGCAGTACTTC CSASDGQGYSYEQYF
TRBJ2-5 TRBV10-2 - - TGCGCCAGCAGTGAAAGGTCAGGGGAAGAGACCCAGTACTTC CASSERSGEETQYF
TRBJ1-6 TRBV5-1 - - TGCGCCAGCAGCGGGGGTGATGGGAGCTCCTATAATTCACCCCTCCACTTT CASSGGDGSSYNSPLHF
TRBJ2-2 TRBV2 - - TGTGCCAGCAGCGTGGCGACCACGAACACCGGGGAGCTGTTTTTT CASSVATTNTGELFF
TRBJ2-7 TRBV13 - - TGTGCCAGCAGCTTAGGGTTGCAAGGGGACGAGCAGTACTTC CASSLGLQGDEQYF
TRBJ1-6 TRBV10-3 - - TGTGCCATCAGTGAAACGGGAATAGAAAATTCACCCCTCCACTTT CAISETGIENSPLHF
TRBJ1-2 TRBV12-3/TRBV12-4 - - TGTGCCAGCAAGGGCGGACAGTCTCCCAACTATGGCTACACCTTC CASKGGQSPNYGYTF
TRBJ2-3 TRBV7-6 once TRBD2 TGTGCCAGCAGCGCCCAAGTGCTAGCGGGGGGCTTCGCCACAGATACGCAGTATTTT CASSAQVLAGGFATDTQYF
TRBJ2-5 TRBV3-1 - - TGTGCCAGCAGCCAAGATGGTGGCAGGGCGGAGACCCAGTACTTC CASSQDGGRAETQYF
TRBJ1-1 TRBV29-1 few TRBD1 TGCAGCGTTCCGGACAGGGGGTTAAACACTGAAGCTTTCTTT CSVPDRGLNTEAFF
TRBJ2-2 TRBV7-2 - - TGTGCCAGCAGCTTAGTCGGTGGGACAATGACTTCCGGGGAGCTGTTTTTT CASSLVGGTMTSGELFF
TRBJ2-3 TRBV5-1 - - TGCGCCGGCAGCGAGACCCACAGGGTCAACCCAGATACGCAGTATTTT CAGSETHRVNPDTQYF
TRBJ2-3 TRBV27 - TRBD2 TGTGCCAGCAGATCGGGGGGTGGCGCAGATACGCAGTATTTT CASRSGGGADTQYF
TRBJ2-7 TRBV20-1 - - TGCAGTGCTATCCCCCGGCCGGAGCCCTACGAGCAGTACTTC CSAIPRPEPYEQYF
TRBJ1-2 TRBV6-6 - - TGTGCCAGCAGTTACAGGGATGGTGGCTACACCTTC CASSYRDGGYTF
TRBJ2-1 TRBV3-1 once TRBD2 TGTGCCAGCAGCCAAGCGGGGGGGCTCGCCTACAATGAGCAGTTCTTC CASSQAGGLAYNEQFF
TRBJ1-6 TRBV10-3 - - TGTGCCATCAGGGCATGGGACACCTCACCCCTCCACTTT CAIRAWDTSPLHF
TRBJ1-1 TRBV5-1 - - TGCGCCAGCAGCGCCGGGACTCCTGGGGGGGAAGCTTTCTTT CASSAGTPGGEAFF
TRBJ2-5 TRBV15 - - TGTGCCACCAGCGGATTTCCGGGAACCCAAGAGACCCAGTACTTC CATSGFPGTQETQYF
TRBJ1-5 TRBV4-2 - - TGTGCCAGCAGCTCGAGTTATGGTAAGCCCCAGCATTTT CASSSSYGKPQHF